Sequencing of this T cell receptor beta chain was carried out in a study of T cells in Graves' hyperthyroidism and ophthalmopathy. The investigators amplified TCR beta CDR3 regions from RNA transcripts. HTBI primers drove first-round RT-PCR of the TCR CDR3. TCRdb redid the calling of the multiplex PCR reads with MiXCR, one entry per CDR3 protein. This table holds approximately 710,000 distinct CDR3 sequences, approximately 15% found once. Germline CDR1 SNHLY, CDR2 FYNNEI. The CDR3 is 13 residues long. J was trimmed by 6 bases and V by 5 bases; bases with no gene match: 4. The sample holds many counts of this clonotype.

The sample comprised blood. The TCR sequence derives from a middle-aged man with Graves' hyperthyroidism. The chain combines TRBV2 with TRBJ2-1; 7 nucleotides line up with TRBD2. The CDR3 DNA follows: TGTGCCAGCAGTCTTACTAGCGCCAATGAGCAGTTCTTC. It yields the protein CASSLTSANEQFF.